Listed below are T cell receptor beta chains from one sample, sequenced in a study of patients and donors after allogeneic stem cell transplantation. TCRdb itself ran the RT-PCR reads through MiXCR, one entry per CDR3 protein. The sample holds 920,000 or so distinct CDR3 sequences, 15% to 20% seen once. Specimen: blood, either unsorted or a sorted T cell fraction (not recorded which). These receptor sequences come from a human donor who was either an allogeneic HSCT recipient or a stem cell or donor lymphocyte infusion donor (not recorded which). It is not recorded whose cells these are; they may come from a transplant donor. The CDR3 runs from the conserved cysteine through the conserved F or W. The order of the fields is V gene, J gene, clone size, D gene, CDR3 protein, CDR3 DNA. A D gene is named only where the DNA matches it firmly. Not all rows give a size; the values are once, few, many and, for expanded clones, a class.

TRBV5-1	TRBJ1-4	few	TRBD1	CASSLYRTGGDATNEKLFF	TGCGCCAGCAGCCTCTATAGGACAGGGGGCGATGCAACTAATGAAAAACTGTTTTTT
TRBV5-1	TRBJ2-7	.	TRBD1	CASSTVAGTGSDEQYF	TGCGCCAGCAGCACGGTAGCAGGGACAGGGTCTGACGAGCAGTACTTC
TRBV20-1	TRBJ1-1	few	.	CSALQGGKTEAFF	TGCAGTGCCCTCCAGGGTGGGAAAACTGAAGCTTTCTTT
TRBV6-2/TRBV6-3	TRBJ2-5	few	.	CASSYSVLGETQYF	TGTGCCAGCAGTTACTCGGTTCTGGGGGAGACCCAGTACTTC
TRBV12-3/TRBV12-4	TRBJ2-7	many	.	CASSFAGHYEQYF	TGTGCCAGCAGTTTTGCAGGCCACTACGAGCAGTACTTC
TRBV12-3/TRBV12-4	TRBJ2-7	many	TRBD1	CASSPYGTGGEQYF	TGTGCCAGCAGTCCGTACGGGACAGGGGGAGAGCAGTACTTC
TRBV4-1	TRBJ2-7	.	.	CASSQERAAYEQYF	TGCGCCAGCAGCCAAGAGCGGGCAGCGTACGAGCAGTACTTC
TRBV11-3	TRBJ2-6	few	.	CASSPRGPSGANVLTF	TGTGCCAGCAGCCCGCGTGGCCCCTCTGGGGCCAACGTCCTGACTTTC
TRBV6-5	TRBJ2-1	.	.	CASSYDSKGEQFF	TGTGCCAGCAGTTACGACTCAAAGGGTGAGCAGTTCTTC
TRBV30	TRBJ1-1	few	.	CAWNGVHTEAFF	TGTGCCTGGAATGGGGTGCACACTGAAGCTTTCTTT
TRBV6-5	TRBJ2-2	few	.	CASSYRGFSTGELFF	TGTGCCAGCAGTTACAGGGGTTTTTCCACCGGGGAGCTGTTTTTT
TRBV20-1	TRBJ2-3	many	TRBD2	CSAGKTSHSTDTQYF	TGCAGTGCTGGCAAGACTAGCCATTCCACAGATACGCAGTATTTT